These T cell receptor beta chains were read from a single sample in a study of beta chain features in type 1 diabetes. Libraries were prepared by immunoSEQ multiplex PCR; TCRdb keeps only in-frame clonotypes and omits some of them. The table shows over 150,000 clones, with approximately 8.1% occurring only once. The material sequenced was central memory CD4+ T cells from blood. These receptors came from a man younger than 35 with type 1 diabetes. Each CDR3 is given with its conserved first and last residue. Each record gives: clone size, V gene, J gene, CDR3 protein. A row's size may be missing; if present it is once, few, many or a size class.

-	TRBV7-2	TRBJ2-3	CASSWAREIGGDTQYF
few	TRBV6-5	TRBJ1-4	CASSRTGWGNQKLFF
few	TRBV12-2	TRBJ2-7	CASRLACRGVTYEQYF
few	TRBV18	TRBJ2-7	CASSLGTGDTYEQYF
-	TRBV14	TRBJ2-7	CASSRPGTGVHEQYF
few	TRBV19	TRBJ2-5	CASSISNAGGETQYF
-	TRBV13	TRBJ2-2	CASSLGRGGAGELFF
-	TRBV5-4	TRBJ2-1	CASSLAGGGGFF
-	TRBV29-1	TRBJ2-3	CSVGGWQGASDTQYF
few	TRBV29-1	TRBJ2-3	CSGQRILTSTDTQYF
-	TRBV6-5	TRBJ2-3	CASSPTGLINTQYF
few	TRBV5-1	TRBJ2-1	CASSLTSPHYNEQFF
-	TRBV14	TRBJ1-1	CASSQVFSNTEAFF
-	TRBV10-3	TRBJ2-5	CAISLAGGSETQYF
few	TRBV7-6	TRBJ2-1	CASSPLIAGLVDEQFF
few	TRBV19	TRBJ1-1	CASSRPGTMNTEAFF
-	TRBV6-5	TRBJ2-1	CASSYGAGGLNEQFF
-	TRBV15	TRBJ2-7	CATSRDVTETYEQYF
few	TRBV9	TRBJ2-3	CASSVGAPDTQYF
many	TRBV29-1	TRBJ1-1	CSVEGSGGGSTEAFF
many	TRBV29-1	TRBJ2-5	CSVGQSLETQYF
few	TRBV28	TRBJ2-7	CASSTLAGVYEQYF
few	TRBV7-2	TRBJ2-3	CASSSFSGPTSTDTQYF
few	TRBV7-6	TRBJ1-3	CASSQGQGMSGNTIYF
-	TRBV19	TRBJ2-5	CASKRLVGRETQYF
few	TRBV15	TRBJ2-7	CATSPRWREGFYEQYF
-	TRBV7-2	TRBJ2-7	CASSLSRTDREQYF
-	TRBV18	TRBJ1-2	CASSDFYGYTF
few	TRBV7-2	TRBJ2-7	CASSLGRGTYEQYF
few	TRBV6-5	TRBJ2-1	CASRALGLAGTEQFF
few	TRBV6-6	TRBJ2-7	CASSPADHSYEQYF
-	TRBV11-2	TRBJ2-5	CASSFNAGQETQYF
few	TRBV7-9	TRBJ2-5	CASSLRRVAGETQYF
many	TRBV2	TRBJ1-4	CASGHREGKLFF
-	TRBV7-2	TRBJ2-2	CASSPQTSGGGELFF
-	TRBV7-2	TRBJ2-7	CASSQRRTLGGSEQYF
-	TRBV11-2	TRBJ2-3	CASSQQTDTQYF
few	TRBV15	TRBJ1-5	CATSRDSNPQPQHF
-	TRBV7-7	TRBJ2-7	CASSPGTGSTYEQYF